This TCR beta chain stems from a study of blood T cell repertoires in COVID-19. At the level of the study: The study drew acute and convalescent COVID-19 samples from the United States, Italy and Spain. PBMCs, B-cell-depleted T cells, or T cells were the source of the cDNA or gDNA that made up the material.

Original processing notes: By means of reference gene primer amplification, nucleated cell counts were estimated. Assay: immunoSEQ multiplex PCR; the TCRdb copy retains only in-frame clones and omits some. The V and J calls and clone size are taken from that table; D and trimming were inferred from the DNA. The repertoire holds about 160,000 clones, with 80% to 90% as singletons. The trim removed 7 bases at V and 7 bases at J, leaving 10 bases unmatched. Germline V lookup: CDR1 ENHRY, CDR2 SYGVKD. The CDR3 sequence is 14 residues long. V usage is TRBV10-3 and J usage is TRBJ1-2, with 9 bases fitting TRBD1. This clonotype was sampled from a woman aged 60 to 75 who had recovered from COVID-19. Sequences were obtained from peripheral blood. The CDR3 here is CAITISGTGFGYTF. CDR3 DNA sequence: TGTGCCATCACCATCTCCGGGACAGGGTTTGGCTACACCTTC.